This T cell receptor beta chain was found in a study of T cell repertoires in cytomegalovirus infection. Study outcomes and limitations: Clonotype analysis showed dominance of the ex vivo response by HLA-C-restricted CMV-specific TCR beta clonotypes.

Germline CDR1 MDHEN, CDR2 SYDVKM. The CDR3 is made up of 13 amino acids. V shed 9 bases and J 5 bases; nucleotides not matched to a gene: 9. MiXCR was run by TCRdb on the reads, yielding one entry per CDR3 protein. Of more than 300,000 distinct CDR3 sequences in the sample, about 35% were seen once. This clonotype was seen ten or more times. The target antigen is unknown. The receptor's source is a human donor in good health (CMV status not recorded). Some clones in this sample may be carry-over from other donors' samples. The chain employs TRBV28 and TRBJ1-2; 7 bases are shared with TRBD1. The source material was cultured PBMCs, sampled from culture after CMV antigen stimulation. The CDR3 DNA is TGTGCCAGTTTAGGAGGGGGCTTTTATGGCTACACCTTC. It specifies CASLGGGFYGYTF.